These T cell receptor beta chains were read from a single sample in a study of technical replicates of blood from a few donors. Repertoires were generated with immunoSEQ multiplex PCR, while TCRdb's copy carries only in-frame clones and drops some. Of around 90,000 clones in the sample, roughly 94% were seen once. Sequencing input: T cells isolated from PBMCs. The receptors shown here come from a human donor in good health. CDR3s include the opening cysteine and the closing phenylalanine or tryptophan. The D gene is left open where the match is weak. Clone size is not always given. Where it is, it says once, few, many or a class for expanded clones.

CASSFLLSGSGSYEQYF,TGTGCCAGCAGCTTTCTTCTTAGCGGGAGTGGTTCCTACGAGCAGTACTTC,17,TRBJ2-7,TRBV7-8,TRBD2,once
CASSIGRSSGFDTGELFF,TGTGCCAGTAGTATAGGGAGAAGTAGCGGCTTCGACACCGGGGAGCTGTTTTTT,18,TRBJ2-2,TRBV19,-,-
CASSSTSGSTYEQYF,TGTGCCAGCAGCTCGACTAGCGGGAGCACCTACGAGCAGTACTTC,15,TRBJ2-7,TRBV7-9,TRBD2,-
CASSQDLAGGRSGANVLTF,TGCGCCAGCAGCCAAGATTTAGCGGGGGGGCGCTCTGGGGCCAACGTCCTGACTTTC,19,TRBJ2-6,TRBV4-1,TRBD2,-
CASSQGANEKLFF,TGTGCCAGCAGCCAGGGCGCTAATGAAAAACTGTTTTTT,13,TRBJ1-4,TRBV11-2,-,-
CASSSGRGQPQHF,TGTGCCAGCTCCTCCGGGCGGGGACAGCCCCAGCATTTT,13,TRBJ1-5,TRBV18,-,few
CASSEAGLIPQHF,TGTGCCAGCAGTGAAGCGGGACTCATCCCCCAGCATTTT,13,TRBJ1-5,TRBV25-1,-,-
CASSLWGGREQYF,TGCGCCAGCAGCTTGTGGGGGGGTCGGGAGCAGTACTTC,13,TRBJ2-7,TRBV5-1,TRBD2,-
CASSGLGSTDTQYF,TGTGCCAGCAGTGGACTCGGGAGCACAGATACGCAGTATTTT,14,TRBJ2-3,TRBV6-1,-,-
CASSTSSDNEQFF,TGTGCTAGCAGCACCTCTAGCGACAATGAGCAGTTCTTC,13,TRBJ2-1,TRBV7-7,-,-
CASSLDSGLDFNEQFF,TGTGCCAGCAGCTTAGATTCGGGACTAGACTTCAATGAGCAGTTCTTC,16,TRBJ2-1,TRBV7-9,TRBD2,-
CASSLTGIYNSPLHF,TGTGCCAGCAGTTTGACAGGGATCTATAATTCACCCCTCCACTTT,15,TRBJ1-6,TRBV27,TRBD1,-
CASSLGTYETQYF,TGTGCCAGCAGTTTAGGGACATACGAGACCCAGTACTTC,13,TRBJ2-5,TRBV28,-,-
CASSEGTSGTDEQYF,TGCGCCAGCAGCGAAGGGACTAGCGGGACCGACGAGCAGTACTTC,15,TRBJ2-7,TRBV5-1,TRBD2,-
CASRTTVVHGYTF,TGTGCCAGCAGGACGACAGTAGTCCATGGCTACACCTTC,13,TRBJ1-2,TRBV9,-,-
CASSYSQGGHGDTQYF,TGTGCCAGCAGTTACTCCCAGGGGGGCCATGGAGATACGCAGTATTTT,16,TRBJ2-3,TRBV6-5,-,-
CASNARRQPQHF,TGTGCCAGTAACGCCAGGCGTCAGCCCCAGCATTTT,12,TRBJ1-5,TRBV19,-,-
CAISRQGLNTGELFF,TGTGCCATCAGTCGACAGGGGTTGAACACCGGGGAGCTGTTTTTT,15,TRBJ2-2,TRBV10-3,TRBD1,-
CASSVGQGATGANVLTF,TGTGCCAGCAGCGTAGGACAGGGGGCGACTGGGGCCAACGTCCTGACTTTC,17,TRBJ2-6,TRBV9,TRBD1,-
CASSQPSGSYEQYF,TGTGCCAGCAGTCAGCCTAGCGGGTCCTACGAGCAGTACTTC,14,TRBJ2-7,TRBV28,TRBD2,few
CASSYHGGYEQFF,TGTGCCAGTAGTTACCACGGGGGGTATGAGCAGTTCTTC,13,TRBJ2-1,TRBV19,TRBD2,-
CASSFGRGGNQPQHF,TGTGCCAGCAGTTTTGGTCGGGGGGGCAATCAGCCCCAGCATTTT,15,TRBJ1-5,TRBV27,-,-
CASKGTRPSGSETQYF,TGTGCCAGCAAGGGGACGAGGCCTAGCGGGAGCGAGACCCAGTACTTC,16,TRBJ2-5,TRBV28,TRBD2,-
CASRATKRYNEQFF,TGTGCCAGCAGGGCGACCAAGCGCTACAATGAGCAGTTCTTC,14,TRBJ2-1,TRBV6-1,-,-
CASSSTRFGQKTFNQPQHF,TGTGCCAGCAGCTCGACAAGGTTTGGCCAAAAAACTTTTAATCAGCCCCAGCATTTT,19,TRBJ1-5,TRBV7-8,-,once
CASSLVVAGGYEQFF,TGCGCCAGCAGCTTGGTAGTAGCGGGAGGATATGAGCAGTTCTTC,15,TRBJ2-1,TRBV5-1,TRBD2,-
CASNQGGKGQETQYF,TGTGCCAGCAACCAAGGAGGGAAGGGACAAGAGACCCAGTACTTC,15,TRBJ2-5,TRBV6-1,-,once
CASSPQAGNEQFF,TGTGCCAGTAGTCCCCAGGCGGGGAATGAGCAGTTCTTC,13,TRBJ2-1,TRBV19,-,-
CASSRELAAYEQYF,TGTGCCAGCTCTCGGGAGCTAGCGGCCTACGAGCAGTACTTC,14,TRBJ2-7,TRBV18,TRBD2,-
CASSLGLPADQPQHF,TGTGCCAGCAGCTTAGGGTTACCGGCGGATCAGCCCCAGCATTTT,15,TRBJ1-5,TRBV7-9,-,few
CAIQQGPLDTQYF,TGTGCCATACAACAGGGGCCCTTAGATACGCAGTATTTT,13,TRBJ2-3,TRBV6-5,TRBD1,-
CASKKTVYGYTF,TGTGCCAGCAAAAAGACAGTCTATGGCTACACCTTC,12,TRBJ1-2,TRBV14,-,-